This TCR beta chain is drawn from a study of blood T cells in healthy people across ages (dated by TCRdb to the mid-2010s). The study in broad terms: In model experiments, roughly one uniquely barcoded TCR beta cDNA molecule per two T cells was captured by template switching. To avoid experimental bias, donors of different ages were spread randomly across the sequencing lanes. Four age groups were formed from the donors: young (average around 15 years), middle-aged (approximately 40), aged (approximately 60) and long-lived (82). For two donors (one aged 18 to 29 and one aged 80 or older), the study analyzed two additional independent replicas of 1 million unique cDNA reads from the same blood draw. Age-related changes in TCR beta repertoire diversity were measured in the study by deep sequencing normalized with unique cDNA molecular identifiers. The study at large found these results: Estimates of total diversity based on one million sequenced T cells were regarded as lower bounds and as underestimates. The CMV infection status of donors was not known, potentially confounding age-related changes in expanded clonotypes. There was a strong correlation between observed TCR beta diversity and the percentage of naive T cells measured by flow cytometry. Observed TCR beta diversity per million T cells fell roughly linearly with age, and a significant reduction was already apparent by age about 43. The long-lived group showed more naive CD4+ T cells, fewer expanded clones and increased TCR diversity than the aged group, suggesting age selection. Conclusive comparison of naive and antigen-experienced compartments was prevented by the profiling of bulk unsorted PBMCs.

The CDR3 runs 17 amino acids, cysteine and phenylalanine included. Of all the DNA, just the CDR3 is kept, 51 bases in frame from base 1. Based on the germline V gene, the CDR1 and CDR2 sequences are MGHDK and SYGVNS. The junction shows trimming of 1 base on V and 6 bases on J, and the gene matches do not reach 10 bases of it. Libraries were built with 5' RACE. The data were produced on an Illumina HiSeq 2500. A second PCR of roughly 6 to 12 cycles was performed with a sample-barcoded 5' primer and a J-beta primer mix. A template-switch 5' adaptor carrying 12 random nucleotides introduced a unique molecular identifier onto each TCR beta cDNA molecule. Each sample yielded at least 3 million CDR3-containing paired-end reads. All of the RNA was converted into first-strand cDNA using the Mint cDNA synthesis kit, with a TRBC-specific oligonucleotide serving as the primer. Following uracil-DNA glycosylase treatment, a first 18-cycle PCR with universal primers M1SS and BC2_uni_R was performed on all cDNA. The paper's processing steps were these. Each sample was normalized by randomly selecting 1 million high-quality reads, each carrying a distinct molecular identifier. Instead of being binned into consensus sequences, reads that shared molecular identifiers were thrown out. CDR3 identification, clonotype clustering and error correction used MiTCR with a Q25 quality threshold and the strictest error-elimination algorithm. Lower-bound total TCR beta diversity was estimated with a nonparametric unseen species model using Euler transformation. Using fastp at Q25 and MiXCR, TCRdb reprocessed the public reads and kept productive beta chains. Every CDR3 protein is listed once, alongside the most common genes and DNA of its rows. TCRdb assigned the V and J calls; the authors' analysis was not used. Counted in this sample were roughly 570,000 distinct CDR3 sequences; 27% of them appeared once. Clones ranked in the top ten supply around 18% of the sample.

A few counts support this clonotype. The clone's antigen remains unknown. No base-level quality is on record; no much larger clone is a single base apart. Systemically healthy Caucasian individuals from Russia, about 38 in total and aged about 6 to 95 years, were included as donors. Around 10 milliliters of peripheral blood were collected from each donor into EDTA-treated Vacutainer tubes. PBMCs were isolated by Ficoll-Paque density-gradient centrifugation, with at least 7 million obtained per sample. Total RNA was extracted from PBMCs with Trizol reagent, with at least 5.5 micrograms obtained per sample. For every donor, an aliquot of PBMCs went through flow cytometry to measure the percentages of naive CD45RAhigh/CD27high T cells.

The sequencing input was blood. The clonotype comes from a woman aged 70 to 79 in good health. The sequence joins TRBV25-1 to TRBJ2-7, with TRBD1 matching 12 junction bases. CDR3 reads: CASSEWGTGQGAREQYF. The base sequence is TGTGCCAGCAGTGAATGGGGAACGGGACAGGGGGCTCGCGAGCAGTACTTC.